This T cell receptor beta chain was documented in a study of beta chain features in type 1 diabetes. CDR1 and CDR2 from the germline V gene are LGHNA and YNFKEQ. V shed 4 bases, J shed 3 bases, and the junction held 6 bases outside the gene matches. This CDR3 spans 15 amino acids. Via CD45RO/CCR7/CD25/CD127/CD95/CD27, cells of the CD4+ naive, central memory, regulatory and stem cell-like memory subsets were sorted. Study-level findings and limits: In type 1 diabetes patients, VDJ junctions had fewer insertions; deletions at these junctions were more frequent.

On this clone itself: Its antigen is not known.

The entirety of the isolated RNA underwent reverse transcription, so expressed TCRB transcripts were sequenced. Mean read depth for naive, central memory and regulatory T cell samples was roughly 4 million reads. Libraries were prepared by immunoSEQ multiplex PCR; TCRdb keeps only in-frame clonotypes and omits some of them. This sample has hundreds of thousands of clones; around 12% occur once, and the top ten carry 0.015% to 0.02%. Sequencing used naive CD4+ T cells from blood. This clonotype was obtained from a man between 18 and 35 years old in good health. The chain joins TRBV4-2 to TRBJ1-1; 9 bases fit TRBD1. CDR3 residues: CASSPDRTGDTEAFF. CDR3 coding DNA: TGTGCCAGCAGCCCGGATAGGACAGGGGACACTGAAGCTTTCTTT.